A selection of T cell receptor beta chains follows, all from one sample in a study of blood T cell repertoires in COVID-19. The data were produced by immunoSEQ multiplex PCR, yet TCRdb's version contains in-frame clones alone and is incomplete. The sample consists of about 250,000 clones, 70% to 90% of them appearing once. Material: peripheral blood. The receptors were gathered from a man in his late teens or twenties with active or convalescent COVID-19. CDR3s include the opening cysteine and the closing phenylalanine or tryptophan. The D gene is left open where the match is weak. Clone size appears in some rows only: once, few, many, or a class for an expanded clone.

D gene	V gene	clone size	J gene	CDR3 protein	CDR3 DNA
-	TRBV9	-	TRBJ2-7	CASSVGFGTTQGSEQYF	TGTGCCAGCAGCGTAGGGTTCGGGACAACCCAAGGAAGCGAGCAGTACTTC
-	TRBV19	-	TRBJ2-1	CASSGNYGNEQFF	TGTGCCAGTAGCGGGAACTATGGGAATGAGCAGTTCTTC
-	TRBV15	-	TRBJ2-3	CATSRDVESGRLVEDTQYF	TGTGCCACCAGCAGAGATGTGGAGTCCGGGAGACTTGTTGAAGATACGCAGTATTTT
TRBD1	TRBV7-2	once	TRBJ1-6	CASSLVGGGSPLHF	TGTGCCAGCAGCTTAGTAGGGGGCGGGTCACCCCTCCACTTT
-	TRBV27	-	TRBJ1-2	CASSPDPRRGNYGYTF	TGTGCCAGCAGTCCCGACCCCCGTAGGGGGAACTATGGCTACACCTTC
-	TRBV14	-	TRBJ1-2	CASSQGLSRVGYTF	TGTGCCAGCAGCCAGGGTCTGAGCAGGGTGGGCTACACCTTC
-	TRBV6-2/TRBV6-3	-	TRBJ1-1	CASSYSIGADTEAFF	TGTGCCAGCAGTTACTCTATAGGGGCTGACACTGAAGCTTTCTTT
TRBD2	TRBV5-4	-	TRBJ2-5	CASSKGLAGASQETQYF	TGTGCCAGCAGCAAAGGACTAGCGGGGGCCTCCCAAGAGACCCAGTACTTC
-	TRBV5-8	-	TRBJ2-7	CASSITGTLVSYEQYF	TGTGCCAGCAGCATAACCGGGACTCTCGTCTCCTACGAGCAGTACTTC
-	TRBV6-5	-	TRBJ2-1	CASSYSWDGGSEQFF	TGTGCCAGCAGTTACTCTTGGGATGGGGGGTCGGAGCAGTTCTTC
-	TRBV6-5	-	TRBJ1-1	CASSYPGGNTEAFF	TGTGCCAGCAGTTATCCGGGGGGAAACACTGAAGCTTTCTTT
-	TRBV7-6	-	TRBJ1-6	CASSASQGRGYSPLHF	TGTGCCAGCAGCGCCAGTCAAGGGAGAGGTTATTCACCCCTCCACTTT
-	TRBV6-5	once	TRBJ1-1	CASSYREGRNTEAFF	TGTGCCAGCAGTTACAGGGAGGGTCGGAACACTGAAGCTTTCTTT
TRBD2	TRBV5-5	-	TRBJ2-1	CASSRSGGFNEQFF	TGTGCCAGCAGCCGGAGCGGGGGCTTCAATGAGCAGTTCTTC
-	TRBV7-2	-	TRBJ1-2	CASSFKMSGYTF	TGTGCCAGCAGCTTTAAAATGTCTGGCTACACCTTC
-	TRBV5-1	-	TRBJ1-1	CASSLEGTPNTEAFF	TGCGCCAGCAGCTTGGAGGGGACACCGAACACTGAAGCTTTCTTT
-	TRBV28	-	TRBJ1-2	CASSLGQQPNYGYTF	TGTGCCAGCAGTCTAGGACAGCAGCCTAACTATGGCTACACCTTC
-	TRBV5-1	-	TRBJ1-6	CASSFPDNYSPLHF	TGCGCCAGCAGCTTTCCGGACAACTATTCACCCCTCCACTTT
-	TRBV4-3	-	TRBJ1-5	CASSQDYWTDQPQHF	TGCGCCAGCAGCCAAGATTATTGGACAGATCAGCCCCAGCATTTT
-	TRBV7-9	-	TRBJ2-3	CASSLEPDSSTDTQYF	TGTGCCAGCAGCTTAGAACCGGACTCTAGCACAGATACGCAGTATTTT
-	TRBV6-6	-	TRBJ1-5	CASSSGGVNQPQHF	TGTGCCAGCAGCTCCGGAGGGGTCAATCAGCCCCAGCATTTT
-	TRBV7-9	-	TRBJ1-2	CASSLVVSGDGYTF	TGTGCCAGCAGCTTAGTGGTATCCGGGGATGGCTACACCTTC
TRBD1	TRBV28	-	TRBJ2-7	CASGDRAYEQYF	TGTGCCAGCGGGGACAGGGCCTACGAGCAGTACTTC
-	TRBV4-3	-	TRBJ2-4	CASSQGVGGADKNIQYF	TGCGCCAGCAGCCAAGGTGTGGGGGGGGCCGACAAAAACATTCAGTACTTC
-	TRBV7-2	-	TRBJ1-1	CASSYGHTNTEAFF	TGTGCCAGCAGCTATGGGCATACTAACACTGAAGCTTTCTTT
-	TRBV28	-	TRBJ2-7	CASSFRTQSYEQYF	TGTGCCAGCAGTTTTCGAACGCAGTCCTACGAGCAGTACTTC
TRBD2	TRBV29-1	-	TRBJ2-7	CSVSGLGLYEQYF	TGCAGCGTTTCCGGGTTGGGACTATACGAGCAGTACTTC
TRBD1	TRBV28	-	TRBJ1-5	CASSLLSQGGNQPQHF	TGTGCCAGCAGTTTATTATCACAGGGGGGCAATCAGCCCCAGCATTTT
TRBD1	TRBV5-6	-	TRBJ1-3	CASSSDRGLRNTIYF	TGTGCCAGCAGCTCCGACAGGGGCTTAAGAAACACCATATATTTT
-	TRBV28	-	TRBJ1-1	CASRPGELNTEAFF	TGTGCCAGTAGACCAGGGGAATTGAACACTGAAGCTTTCTTT
-	TRBV30	-	TRBJ1-2	CAWSGLTGTSRGYGYTF	TGTGCCTGGAGTGGCCTAACGGGGACATCCCGGGGCTATGGCTACACCTTC
-	TRBV19	few	TRBJ1-1	CASTDGGAGNTEAFF	TGTGCCAGTACCGATGGGGGCGCTGGGAACACTGAAGCTTTCTTT
-	TRBV7-2	-	TRBJ2-7	CASSLRAGYSYEQYF	TGTGCCAGCAGCTTAAGAGCGGGTTACTCCTACGAGCAGTACTTC
-	TRBV7-9	-	TRBJ2-2	CASSLVLSRLVRDGELFF	TGTGCCAGCAGCTTAGTTCTAAGCCGGTTAGTGCGCGACGGGGAGCTGTTTTTT
TRBD2	TRBV5-4	-	TRBJ2-5	CASSSTLAGGLETQYF	TGTGCCAGCAGCTCAACCTTAGCGGGAGGGCTGGAGACCCAGTACTTC
-	TRBV4-1	-	TRBJ2-5	CASSQLPGLYQETQYF	TGCGCCAGCAGCCAGCTACCGGGTCTGTACCAAGAGACCCAGTACTTC
-	TRBV5-1	-	TRBJ2-7	CASSPGTPYEQYF	TGCGCCAGCAGCCCCGGGACACCGTACGAGCAGTACTTC
TRBD1	TRBV5-6	once	TRBJ1-3	CASSIRQTGGNTIYF	TGTGCCAGCAGCATAAGACAGACAGGGGGAAACACCATATATTTT
TRBD1	TRBV9	-	TRBJ1-1	CASSGQGTVSEAFF	TGTGCCAGCAGCGGACAGGGGACAGTCTCTGAAGCTTTCTTT
TRBD2	TRBV6-4	-	TRBJ2-1	CASSDSVAGAANEQFF	TGTGCCAGCAGTGACTCTGTAGCGGGGGCCGCCAATGAGCAGTTCTTC
TRBD2	TRBV5-6	-	TRBJ2-7	CASSLSGRSAYEQYF	TGTGCCAGCAGCCTTAGCGGGAGAAGTGCTTACGAGCAGTACTTC
TRBD1	TRBV5-4	-	TRBJ1-2	CASSELKTGTYPSGYTF	TGTGCCAGCAGCGAGCTCAAGACAGGGACTTACCCAAGCGGCTACACCTTC
-	TRBV4-1	-	TRBJ2-1	CASSQTVLSYNEQFF	TGCGCCAGCAGCCAAACAGTTCTCTCCTACAATGAGCAGTTCTTC
-	TRBV28	-	TRBJ2-7	CASSQGLYEQYF	TGTGCCAGCAGTCAGGGGTTATACGAGCAGTACTTC
TRBD2	TRBV19	-	TRBJ2-5	CASSGVAGTRSQYF	TGTGCCAGTAGTGGGGTAGCGGGGACCAGGTCCCAGTACTTC
-	TRBV4-3	few	TRBJ2-7	CASSQDLGASLEQYF	TGCGCCAGCAGCCAAGATCTGGGGGCATCGCTGGAGCAGTACTTC
TRBD1	TRBV6-5	-	TRBJ1-2	CASSMRTGAGYGYTF	TGTGCCAGCAGTATGAGGACAGGGGCTGGCTATGGCTACACCTTC
-	TRBV9	-	TRBJ1-2	CASSASTVSYGYTF	TGTGCCAGCAGCGCCTCTACAGTTTCCTATGGCTACACCTTC
TRBD2	TRBV13	-	TRBJ2-1	CASSSGLAGAYNEQFF	TGTGCCAGCAGCTCGGGACTAGCGGGAGCCTACAATGAGCAGTTCTTC
-	TRBV3-1/TRBV3-2	-	TRBJ1-1	CASSPALGRKNTEAFF	TGTGCCAGCAGCCCGGCCCTGGGGCGCAAGAACACTGAAGCTTTCTTT
TRBD2	TRBV28	-	TRBJ2-1	CASSQTRKSGLAGQPNSYNEQFF	TGTGCCAGCAGTCAGACCAGAAAATCCGGACTAGCGGGACAACCCAACTCCTACAATGAGCAGTTCTTC
-	TRBV30	few	TRBJ2-7	CAWNLPYYEQYF	TGTGCCTGGAACTTACCTTACTACGAGCAGTACTTC
TRBD1	TRBV19	-	TRBJ1-1	CASSINRDRGQAFF	TGTGCCAGTAGTATTAACCGGGACAGGGGGCAAGCTTTCTTT
-	TRBV6-5	-	TRBJ2-3	CASSVQKANTQYF	TGTGCCAGCAGCGTACAGAAAGCAAATACGCAGTATTTT
TRBD2	TRBV5-1	-	TRBJ2-3	CASSFSRGGTSGSTDTQYF	TGCGCCAGCAGCTTCTCCAGAGGAGGGACTAGCGGAAGCACAGATACGCAGTATTTT
TRBD2	TRBV6-2/TRBV6-3	-	TRBJ2-7	CASSYFLAGGKFYEQYF	TGTGCCAGCAGTTACTTCCTAGCGGGGGGGAAATTCTACGAGCAGTACTTC
TRBD1	TRBV19	once	TRBJ1-2	CASSQGQALKPIGYTF	TGTGCCAGTAGCCAGGGACAGGCCCTCAAACCTATAGGCTACACCTTC
-	TRBV4-3	-	TRBJ1-5	CASSQDLGVRSQPQHF	TGCGCCAGCAGCCAAGATTTAGGGGTTAGAAGTCAGCCCCAGCATTTT
TRBD2	TRBV11-3	-	TRBJ2-1	CASSLGLVDEQFF	TGTGCCAGCAGCTTGGGACTAGTCGATGAGCAGTTCTTC